These 27 T cell receptor beta chains share one sample of origin, sequenced in a study of blood T cell repertoires in COVID-19. TCRdb keeps only in-frame clones here, not all; method: immunoSEQ multiplex PCR. The table records 300,000 to 400,000 clones, roughly 90% of them present only once. Sequencing was performed on PBMCs or T cells enriched from blood (not recorded which). Receptors were obtained from a man aged 55 to 70 who had recovered from COVID-19.

The V call is TRBV28, the J call TRBJ2-6, with 10 nucleotides matching TRBD1. Germline V CDR1 and CDR2: MDHEN, SYDVKM. The CDR3 has 21 residues. J was trimmed by 2 bases and V by 3 bases; bases with no gene match: 16. The CDR3 region is CASSLETWDRGYFPGANVLTF. The DNA of the CDR3 is TGTGCCAGCAGTTTGGAAACCTGGGACAGGGGTTATTTCCCTGGGGCCAACGTCCTGACTTTC.

V gene TRBV7-2 combines with J gene TRBJ2-7; the D gene is possibly TRBD2 (6 bases). The CDR3 spans 15 residues. Germline V CDR1 and CDR2: SGHTA, FQGNSA. Trimming took off 4 bases at V and 1 base at J, with 14 bases between the two ends. The chain's CDR3 is CASSSRGAGSYEQYF. CDR3 in DNA: TGTGCCAGCAGCTCCCGCGGGGCAGGGTCCTACGAGCAGTACTTC.

The chain employs TRBV6-5 and TRBJ1-2; D perhaps matches TRBD1 (5 bases). The germline V gene encodes CDR1 MNHEY and CDR2 SVGAGI. V was cut by 0 bases and J by 4 bases, with 9 bases left in between. The CDR3 sequence is 14 residues long. The CDR3 nucleotides are TGTGCCAGCAGTTACTCCCGCCAGGGCTATGGCTACACCTTC. Translated, it gives CASSYSRQGYGYTF.

CDR3 DNA: TGTGCCTGGAGTGCAACAGGGATAAGGCAGCCCCAGCATTTT. This sequence encodes CAWSATGIRQPQHF. The chain uses TRBV30 and TRBJ1-5; a weak D match, TRBD1 (6 bases). The germline V and J ends were trimmed by 1 base and 7 bases, with 14 bases remaining between them. There are 14 residues in the CDR3. CDR1 is GTSNPN, CDR2 SVGIG, per germline (reference sequence).

The CDR3 nucleotides are TGTGCCAGCAGCTTGATCCCACAGGGGGTTGATTCACCCCTCCACTTT. Encoded protein: CASSLIPQGVDSPLHF. The rearrangement uses TRBV5-5 and TRBJ1-6, with 8 bases matching TRBD1. In germline, CDR1 is SGHKS, CDR2 YYEKEE (reference sequence). Germline trimming cut 1 base from V and 8 bases from J; bases unmatched to any gene: 8. The CDR3 has 16 residues.

This chain connects TRBV13 to TRBJ1-2; D possibly corresponds to TRBD1 (6 bases). The CDR3 is 16 residues long. Germline V CDR1 and CDR2: PRHDT, FYEKMQ (reference sequence). Between the trimmed V and J ends, which lost 5 bases and 2 bases, there was a span of 18 bases. CDR3 sequence reads: CASSPQFSGVNYGYTF. The CDR3 DNA follows: TGTGCCAGCAGCCCCCAATTTTCAGGGGTGAACTATGGCTACACCTTC.

The chain employs TRBV5-1 and TRBJ1-2; perhaps TRBD1 as D (6 bases). In germline, CDR1 is SGHRS, CDR2 YFSETQ. V was clipped by 0 bases and J by 5 bases, with 17 bases between them. The CDR3 has 16 amino acids. The CDR3 sequence: CASSLETGAYYYGYTF. CDR3 coding DNA: TGCGCCAGCAGCTTGGAGACAGGCGCTTATTATTATGGCTACACCTTC.

This clone was counted a few times. The genes are TRBV4-3 and TRBJ1-6; maybe TRBD1 (5 bases). The V gene lost 4 bases and the J gene lost 5 bases, with 9 bases spanning the gap. Germline V CDR1 and CDR2: LGHNA, YSLEER. There are 14 residues in the CDR3. The CDR3 DNA follows: TGCGCCAGCAGCCCCGCCAGGGATAATTCACCCCTCCACTTT. Encoded protein: CASSPARDNSPLHF.

The chain has TRBV5-1 and TRBJ2-1; tentatively, D is TRBD2 (6 bases). The germline CDR1 and CDR2 sequences are SGHRS and YFSETQ. This CDR3 is 14 amino acids long. The V gene lost 4 bases and the J gene lost 6 bases, with 14 bases spanning the gap. This CDR3 reads CASSPMMGGNEQFF. The CDR3 DNA reads as TGCGCCAGCAGCCCAATGATGGGGGGCAATGAGCAGTTCTTC.

This clone was observed a single time. V and J are TRBV5-6 and TRBJ2-5, with 10 bases identical to TRBD1. This CDR3 contains 17 residues. V was clipped by 1 base and J by 1 base; unmatched bases: 7. Germline-derived CDR1 and CDR2 are SGHDT and YYEEEE. CDR3 bases: TGTGCCAGCAGCTTGCTCCAAGGGACAGGGGTCCAAGAGACCCAGTACTTC. This encodes CASSLLQGTGVQETQYF.

V and J are TRBV27 and TRBJ1-5; D might be TRBD1 (5 bases). The CDR3 sequence is 15 residues long. Per the germline V gene, CDR1 is MNHEY and CDR2 is SMNVEV (reference sequence). Deletions cut 6 bases from V and 2 bases from J, with 14 bases between. The CDR3 coding sequence is TGTGCCAGCAGCAAGGGGAAAATGGGCAATCAGCCCCAGCATTTT. It specifies CASSKGKMGNQPQHF.

The gene calls are TRBV19 and TRBJ1-1; TRBD1 matches 8 bases. In germline, CDR1 is LNHDA, CDR2 SQIVND (reference sequence). The CDR3 runs to 17 residues. The V and J ends lost 4 bases and 5 bases, in that order; junction bases with no gene match: 15. The CDR3: CASSTDRGRLGKTEAFF. For the CDR3, the DNA is TGTGCCAGTAGTACTGACAGGGGCCGACTGGGAAAGACTGAAGCTTTCTTT. Combining the CDR3 with reference TRBV19 and TRBJ1-1 gives the whole variable domain DGGITQSPKYLFRKEGQNVTLSCEQNLNHDAMYWYRQDPGQGLRLIYYSQIVNDFQKGDIAEGYSVSREKKESFPLTVTSAQKNPTAFYLCASSTDRGRLGKTEAFFGQGTRLTVV.

The chain links TRBV5-1 to TRBJ2-1, with 10 positions matching TRBD2. V shed 1 base and J 10 bases; nucleotides not matched to a gene: 11. CDR3 size: 16 residues. Germline-derived CDR1 and CDR2 are SGHRS and YFSETQ. DNA of the CDR3: TGCGCCAGCAGCTTGCCCGGGACTAGCGCTCCGTTAGAGCAGTTCTTC. This encodes CASSLPGTSAPLEQFF.

The chain is built from TRBV10-3 and TRBJ1-2; unclear D gene. The germline CDR1 and CDR2 sequences are ENHRY and SYGVKD. V was pared by 0 bases and J by 6 bases, with 5 bases between. CDR3 length: 12 residues. CDR3 nucleotides: TGTGCCATCAGTGAGTCGAGTAATGGCTACACCTTC. Amino acids: CAISESSNGYTF.

J is TRBJ2-3 and V is TRBV29-1, with D perhaps matching TRBD2 (5 bases). This CDR3 comprises 14 residues. CDR1 SQVTM and CDR2 ANQGSEA come from the germline V gene. Trimming cost V 5 bases and J 3 bases, with 15 bases left between them. The CDR3 is CSVFGTGVTDTQYF. The CDR3, as DNA: TGCAGCGTTTTCGGCACCGGGGTAACAGATACGCAGTATTTT.

This clone was found many times. The J gene is TRBJ2-7, the V gene TRBV4-1, with 8 bases aligning to TRBD1. CDR1 is MGHRA, CDR2 YSYEKL, per germline. V dropped 0 bases and J dropped 0; count of bases not matched to a gene: 4. The CDR3 loop spans 16 amino acids. CDR3 loop: CASSQDRQGLSYEQYF. The CDR3 bases are TGCGCCAGCAGCCAAGATCGACAGGGGCTCTCCTACGAGCAGTACTTC.

The J gene is TRBJ2-3, the V gene TRBV6-1; TRBD2 might be the D (5 bases). The CDR3 extends over 17 amino acids. CDR1 and CDR2 from the germline V gene are MNHNS and SASEGT. V gave up 4 bases and J gave up 6 bases, with 23 bases separating them. The CDR3 nucleotides are TGTGCCAGCAGTGTCAGGAGGAGGCAACGTACCTCCGATACGCAGTATTTT. Its translation is CASSVRRRQRTSDTQYF.

The chain links TRBV6-5 to TRBJ2-5, with a weak D call TRBD1 (6 bases). Germline-derived CDR1 and CDR2 are MNHEY and SVGAGI. This CDR3 region has 13 residues. Trimming stripped 6 bases from V and 5 bases from J, with 13 bases between. CDR3 region: CASRQGARETQYF. The CDR3 coding sequence is TGTGCCAGCAGACAGGGAGCGAGGGAGACCCAGTACTTC.

The V call is TRBV5-1, the J call TRBJ1-1; TRBD1 matches at 12 bases. Germline V gene data show CDR1 as SGHRS and CDR2 as YFSETQ. The ends lost 0 bases at V and 3 bases at J; junction bases unmatched: 6. The CDR3 has 17 residues. DNA of the CDR3: TGCGCCAGCAGCTTGGGAAGGGACAGGGGGCTGGACACTGAAGCTTTCTTT. This translates into CASSLGRDRGLDTEAFF.

This clone was observed once. The chain has TRBV9 and TRBJ2-7; 9 bases agree with TRBD2. CDR3 length: 15 residues. Germline CDR1 reads SGDLS; CDR2 reads YYNGEE. V lost 4 bases to trimming and J lost 0 bases; unmatched junction nucleotides: 5. The CDR3 protein is CASSPTSGYSYEQYF. In DNA, the CDR3 is TGTGCCAGCAGCCCGACTAGCGGTTACTCCTACGAGCAGTACTTC. Full variable domain (remainder filled in from reference TRBV9 and TRBJ2-7): DSGVTQTPKHLITATGQRVTLRCSPRSGDLSVYWYQQSLDQGLQFLIQYYNGEERAKGNILERFSAQQFPDLHSELNLSSLELGDSALYFCASSPTSGYSYEQYFGPGTRLTVT.

In this sample, this clone turned up once. The gene calls are TRBV3-1 (or the pseudogene TRBV3-2) and TRBJ2-1; the match to TRBD2 covers 7 bases. The CDR3 is made up of 15 amino acids. The junction had 4 bases not matched to a gene; V was cut back by 5 bases and J by 0 bases. CDR1 and CDR2 from the germline V gene are LGHDT and YNNKEL (reference sequence). The CDR3 sequence is CASSFGGSSYNEQFF. CDR3 in DNA: TGTGCCAGCAGCTTCGGCGGGAGCTCCTACAATGAGCAGTTCTTC.

V and J are TRBV3-1 (or the pseudogene TRBV3-2) and TRBJ1-5; TRBD1 is a possible D gene (6 bases). The CDR3 spans 13 residues. Trimming took 5 bases from V and 6 from J, leaving 11 bases between them. Germline V lookup: CDR1 LGHDT, CDR2 YNNKEL (reference sequence). This chain's CDR3 is CASSDRSGQPQHF. The CDR3, as DNA: TGTGCCAGCAGCGACAGGTCTGGTCAGCCCCAGCATTTT.

Here the CDR3 DNA reads TGTGCCAGCAGCTTGACAGCGGGTAACTATGGCTACACCTTC. It translates to CASSLTAGNYGYTF. The chain joins TRBV5-5 to TRBJ1-2; D gene uncertain. V was pared by 1 base and J by 1 base, with 8 bases between. Germline V CDR1 and CDR2: SGHKS, YYEKEE (reference sequence). The CDR3 has 14 amino acids.

The V call is TRBV24-1, the J call TRBJ1-1, with 7 bases matching TRBD1. CDR1 and CDR2 (germline): KGHDR, SFDVKD. The V segment lost 2 bases and the J segment 4 bases; nucleotides outside the gene matches: 6. The CDR3 loop spans 15 amino acids. CDR3 nucleotide sequence: TGTGCCACCAGTGATTCGAGGGGGCAGGGCACTGAAGCTTTCTTT. It translates to CATSDSRGQGTEAFF.

The chain has TRBV27 and TRBJ2-7, with 7 bases fitting TRBD2. Looked up from germline, CDR1 is MNHEY and CDR2 is SMNVEV (reference sequence). There are 14 residues in the CDR3. V shed 2 bases and J 3 bases; nucleotides not matched to a gene: 4. The CDR3 is CASSLRTSYYEQYF. CDR3 nucleotides: TGTGCCAGCAGTTTAAGGACTAGTTACTACGAGCAGTACTTC.

V is TRBV28 and J is TRBJ2-5; 11 nucleotides line up with TRBD2. The CDR3 contains 22 residues. Germline lookup yields CDR1 MDHEN and CDR2 SYDVKM. J was trimmed by 4 bases and V by 8 bases; bases with no gene match: 30. CDR3 bases: TGTGCCAGCCCCGAGCCGATGGGACAGCCAAGTAAAACTAGCGGGAGATTAGAGACCCAGTACTTC. Translated, it gives CASPEPMGQPSKTSGRLETQYF.

In DNA form, the CDR3 reads TGTGCCAGCTCACCACGAAGAGACAGCAACACCGGGGAGCTGTTTTTT. It codes for CASSPRRDSNTGELFF. The chain couples TRBV18 to TRBJ2-2; possibly TRBD1 for D (5 bases). The CDR3 loop spans 16 amino acids. Germline CDR1 reads KGHSH; CDR2 reads LQKENI. Trimming pared 1 base from V and 2 bases from J, leaving 11 bases between. Combining the CDR3 with reference TRBV18 and TRBJ2-2 gives the whole variable domain NAGVMQNPRHLVRRRGQEARLRCSPMKGHSHVYWYRQLPEEGLKFMVYLQKENIIDESGMPKERFSAEFPKEGPSILRIQQVVRGDSAAYFCASSPRRDSNTGELFFGEGSRLTVL.